This TCR beta chain came from a study of blood T cell repertoires in COVID-19. Whole-study context: Sites across the United States, Italy and Spain contributed samples from acute and convalescent COVID-19. PBMCs, B-cell-depleted T cells, or T cells were the source of the cDNA or gDNA that made up the material.

One Seattle source followed patients from active infection through their disease course. CDR1 and CDR2 (germline): SGHTA, FQGNSA. CDR3 length: 14 amino acids. V was clipped by 5 bases and J by 5 bases, with 12 bases between them. In the source study's methods: By means of reference gene primer amplification, nucleated cell counts were estimated. Assay used: immunoSEQ multiplex PCR; TCRdb lists only in-frame clones, some missing. That table furnishes V, J and clone size, whereas the DNA furnished D and trimming. The sample contains about 210,000 clones, approximately 85% of which appear only once. Sequencing was performed on peripheral blood. The receptor comes from a woman in her 70s with COVID-19, enrolled during active disease. The chain combines TRBV7-2 with TRBJ1-4; D possibly corresponds to TRBD1 (5 bases). CDR3 sequence reads: CASSLMGGNEKLFF. The DNA of the CDR3 is TGTGCCAGCAGCCTTATGGGGGGGAATGAAAAACTGTTTTTT.